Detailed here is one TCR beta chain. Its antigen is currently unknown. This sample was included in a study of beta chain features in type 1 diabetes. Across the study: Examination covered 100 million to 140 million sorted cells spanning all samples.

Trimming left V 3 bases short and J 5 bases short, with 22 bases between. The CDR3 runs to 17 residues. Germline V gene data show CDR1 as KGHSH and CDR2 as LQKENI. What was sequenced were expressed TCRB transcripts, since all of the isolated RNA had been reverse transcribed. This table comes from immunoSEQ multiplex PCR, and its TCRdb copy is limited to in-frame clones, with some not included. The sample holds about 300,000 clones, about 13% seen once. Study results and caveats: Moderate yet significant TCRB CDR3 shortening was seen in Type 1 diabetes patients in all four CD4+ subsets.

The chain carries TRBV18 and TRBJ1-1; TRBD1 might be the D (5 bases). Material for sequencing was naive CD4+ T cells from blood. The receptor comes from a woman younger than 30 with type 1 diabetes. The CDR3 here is CASSPPAGHRGGTEAFF. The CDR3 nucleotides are TGTGCCAGCTCACCGCCCGCAGGTCACCGGGGGGGAACTGAAGCTTTCTTT.